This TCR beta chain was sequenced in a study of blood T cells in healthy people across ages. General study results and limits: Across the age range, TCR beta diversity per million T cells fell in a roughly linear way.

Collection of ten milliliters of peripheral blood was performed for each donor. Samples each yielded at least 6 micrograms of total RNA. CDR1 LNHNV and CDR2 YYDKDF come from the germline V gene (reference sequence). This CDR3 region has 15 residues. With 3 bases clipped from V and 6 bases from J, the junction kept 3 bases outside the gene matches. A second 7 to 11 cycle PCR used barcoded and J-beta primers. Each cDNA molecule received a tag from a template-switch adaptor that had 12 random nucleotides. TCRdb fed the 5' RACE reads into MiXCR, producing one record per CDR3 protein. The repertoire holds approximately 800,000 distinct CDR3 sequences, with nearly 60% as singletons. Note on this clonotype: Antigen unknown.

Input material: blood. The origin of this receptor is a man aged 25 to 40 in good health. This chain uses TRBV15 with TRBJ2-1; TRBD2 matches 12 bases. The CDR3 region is CATSRGLAGLNEQFF. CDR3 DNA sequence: TGTGCCACCAGCAGGGGACTAGCGGGCCTCAATGAGCAGTTCTTC.